This T cell receptor (beta chain) was recorded in a study of blood T cells in healthy people across ages. In this sample, this clonotype turned up a few times. This CDR3 spans 13 amino acids. In germline, CDR1 is LNHNV, CDR2 YYDKDF (reference sequence). Trimming removed 5 bases at V and 1 base at J, with 8 bases between. A sample-barcoded 5' primer and a J-beta primer mix were used in a second PCR of about 7 to 12 cycles. TCRdb re-called the 5' RACE reads through MiXCR, storing one row per CDR3 protein. There are hundreds of thousands of distinct CDR3 sequences in the sample; around 25% occur only once, and 9% to 9.5% lies in the top ten. These data were also reused for a study on T cells of mothers and their children. According to that study: Three healthy Caucasian mothers and their six children were the donors. The second PCR used the M1S primer, and this primer added sample barcodes and 2-4 random nucleotides. Compared with unrelated pairs, related mother-child pairs had slightly higher, non-significant overlap.

Specimen: blood. The sequence came from a boy aged 5-17 years in good health. The chain has TRBV15 and TRBJ2-5; D is perhaps TRBD1 (6 bases). The DNA for the CDR3 is TGTGCCACCAGCGGGGGCACCCAAGAGACCCAGTACTTC. Protein product: CATSGGTQETQYF.